This TCR beta chain came from a study of blood T cell repertoires in COVID-19. As for the study in general: The United States, Italy and Spain were the sources of the acute and convalescent COVID-19 samples. In each case, the material was cDNA or gDNA derived from T cells, B-cell-depleted T cells, or PBMCs.

The method was immunoSEQ multiplex PCR; TCRdb's version includes in-frame clones alone and lacks a portion of them. The sample carries approximately 200,000 clones, 80% to 90% recorded once. Per the germline V gene, CDR1 is SGHVS and CDR2 is FQNEAQ. The CDR3 consists of 16 residues. Trimming removed 0 bases from V and 6 bases from J, with 15 bases in between. This receptor was obtained from a man aged 45-60 years with acute or convalescent COVID-19. The material sequenced was peripheral blood. The rearrangement links TRBV7-8 to TRBJ1-5; TRBD1 might be the D (6 bases). The CDR3 is CASSLAQGLVGQPQHF. For the CDR3, the DNA is TGTGCCAGCAGCTTAGCCCAGGGGTTGGTCGGTCAGCCCCAGCATTTT.